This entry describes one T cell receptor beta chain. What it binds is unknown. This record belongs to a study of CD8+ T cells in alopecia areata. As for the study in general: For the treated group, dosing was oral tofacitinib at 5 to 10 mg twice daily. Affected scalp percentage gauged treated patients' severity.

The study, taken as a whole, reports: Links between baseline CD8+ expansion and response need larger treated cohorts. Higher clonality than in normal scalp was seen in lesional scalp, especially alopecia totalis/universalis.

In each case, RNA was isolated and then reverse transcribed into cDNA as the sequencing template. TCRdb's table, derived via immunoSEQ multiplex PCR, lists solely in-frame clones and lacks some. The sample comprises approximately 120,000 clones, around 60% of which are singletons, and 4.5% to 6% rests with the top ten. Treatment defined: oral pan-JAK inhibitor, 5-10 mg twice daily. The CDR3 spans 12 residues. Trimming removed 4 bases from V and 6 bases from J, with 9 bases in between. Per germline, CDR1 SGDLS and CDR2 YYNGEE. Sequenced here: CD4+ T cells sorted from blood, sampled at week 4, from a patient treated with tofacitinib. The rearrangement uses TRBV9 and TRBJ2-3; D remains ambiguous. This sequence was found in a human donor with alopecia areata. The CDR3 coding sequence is TGTGCCAGCAGCCCAGGACGCGATACGCAGTATTTT. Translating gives CASSPGRDTQYF. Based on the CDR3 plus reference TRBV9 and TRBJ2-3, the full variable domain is DSGVTQTPKHLITATGQRVTLRCSPRSGDLSVYWYQQSLDQGLQFLIQYYNGEERAKGNILERFSAQQFPDLHSELNLSSLELGDSALYFCASSPGRDTQYFGPGTRLTVL.